The source of this T cell receptor (beta chain) is a study of T cell repertoires in cytomegalovirus infection. Overall study: Both CMV infection and a matching HLA type were indicated by public TCR beta signatures.

This CDR3 has 16 amino acids. Trimming cost V 1 base and J 5 bases; bases outside gene matches: 4. CDR1 is SGHVS, CDR2 FQNEAQ, per germline. General observations from the study: Dominating the ex vivo response were HLA-C-restricted CMV-specific TCR beta clonotypes.

This clonotype was counted only a few times. Its antigen is still unknown. Each CDR3 protein is one row after TCRdb ran MiXCR on the reads. The sample consists of hundreds of thousands of distinct CDR3 sequences, under 40% of them appearing once. The sequenced sample was PBMCs. The genes are TRBV7-8 and TRBJ2-1, with 11 bases that match TRBD2. This clonotype was sampled from a human donor in good health (CMV status not recorded). Some clones in this sample may be carry-over from other donors' samples. In DNA form, the CDR3 reads TGTGCCAGCAGCTTAGAGGTAGCGGGGGGGCACAATGAGCAGTTCTTC. This gives the protein CASSLEVAGGHNEQFF.